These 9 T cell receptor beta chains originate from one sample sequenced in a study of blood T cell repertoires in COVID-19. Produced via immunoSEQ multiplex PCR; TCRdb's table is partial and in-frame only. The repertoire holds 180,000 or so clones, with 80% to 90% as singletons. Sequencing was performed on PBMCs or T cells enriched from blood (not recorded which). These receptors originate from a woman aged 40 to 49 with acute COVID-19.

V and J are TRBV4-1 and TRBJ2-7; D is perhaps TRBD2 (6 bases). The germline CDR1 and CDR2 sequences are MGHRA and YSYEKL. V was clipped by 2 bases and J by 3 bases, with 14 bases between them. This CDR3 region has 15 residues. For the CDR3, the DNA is TGCGCCAGCAGCCAACGAACAGGAGGGGACTACGAGCAGTACTTC. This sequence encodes CASSQRTGGDYEQYF.

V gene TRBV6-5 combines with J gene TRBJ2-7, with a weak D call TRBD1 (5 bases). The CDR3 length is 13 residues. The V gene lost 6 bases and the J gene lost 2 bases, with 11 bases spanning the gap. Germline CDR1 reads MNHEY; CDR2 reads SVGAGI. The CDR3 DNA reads TGTGCCAGCAGCCTCGACAGAGCCTACGAGCAGTACTTC. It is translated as CASSLDRAYEQYF.

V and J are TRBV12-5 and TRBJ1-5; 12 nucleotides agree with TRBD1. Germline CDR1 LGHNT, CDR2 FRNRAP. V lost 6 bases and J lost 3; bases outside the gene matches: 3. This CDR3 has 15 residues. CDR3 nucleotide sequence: TGTGCTAGTGGGGGACAGGGGGCTAACAATCAGCCCCAGCATTTT. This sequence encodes CASGGQGANNQPQHF.

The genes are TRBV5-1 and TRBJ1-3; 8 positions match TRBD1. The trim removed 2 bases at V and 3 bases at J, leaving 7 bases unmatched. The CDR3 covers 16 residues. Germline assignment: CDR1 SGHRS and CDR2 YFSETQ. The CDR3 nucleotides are TGCGCCAGCAGCTTAGGACAGGGAGACATTGGAAACACCATATATTTT. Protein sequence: CASSLGQGDIGNTIYF.

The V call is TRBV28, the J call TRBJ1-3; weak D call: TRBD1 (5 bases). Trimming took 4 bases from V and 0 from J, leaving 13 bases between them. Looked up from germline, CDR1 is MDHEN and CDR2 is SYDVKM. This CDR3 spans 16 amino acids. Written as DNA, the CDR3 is TGTGCCAGCAGTTGGGGGGACGGCAGCTCTGGAAACACCATATATTTT. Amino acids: CASSWGDGSSGNTIYF. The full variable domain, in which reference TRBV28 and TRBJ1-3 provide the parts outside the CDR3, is DVKVTQSSRYLVKRTGEKVFLECVQDMDHENMFWYRQDPGLGLRLIYFSYDVKMKEKGDIPEGYSVSREKKERFSLILESASTNQTSMYLCASSWGDGSSGNTIYFGEGSWLTVV.

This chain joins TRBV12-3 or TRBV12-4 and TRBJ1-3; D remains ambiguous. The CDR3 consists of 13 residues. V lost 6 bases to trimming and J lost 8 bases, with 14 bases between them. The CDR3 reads CASSGSIQHTIYF. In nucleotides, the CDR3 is TGTGCCAGCAGCGGGTCGATCCAACACACCATATATTTT.

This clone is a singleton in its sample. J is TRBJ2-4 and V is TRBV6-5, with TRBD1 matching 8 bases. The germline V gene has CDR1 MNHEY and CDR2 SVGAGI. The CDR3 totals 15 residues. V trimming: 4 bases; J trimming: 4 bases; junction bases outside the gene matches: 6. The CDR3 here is CASSSMGTGKNIQYF. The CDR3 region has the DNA TGTGCCAGCAGTTCTATGGGGACAGGAAAAAACATTCAGTACTTC.

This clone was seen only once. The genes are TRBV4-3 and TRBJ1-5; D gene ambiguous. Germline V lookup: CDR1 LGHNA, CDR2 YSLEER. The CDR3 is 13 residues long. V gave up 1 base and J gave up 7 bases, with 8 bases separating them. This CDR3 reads CASSQGLQQPQHF. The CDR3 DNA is TGCGCCAGCAGCCAAGGTTTACAGCAGCCCCAGCATTTT.

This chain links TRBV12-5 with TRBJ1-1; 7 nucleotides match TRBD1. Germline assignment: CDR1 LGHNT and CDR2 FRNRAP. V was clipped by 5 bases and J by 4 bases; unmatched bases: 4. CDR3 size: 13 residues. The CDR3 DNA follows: TGTGCTAGTGGTAGCGACAGGGCCACTGAAGCTTTCTTT. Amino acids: CASGSDRATEAFF.